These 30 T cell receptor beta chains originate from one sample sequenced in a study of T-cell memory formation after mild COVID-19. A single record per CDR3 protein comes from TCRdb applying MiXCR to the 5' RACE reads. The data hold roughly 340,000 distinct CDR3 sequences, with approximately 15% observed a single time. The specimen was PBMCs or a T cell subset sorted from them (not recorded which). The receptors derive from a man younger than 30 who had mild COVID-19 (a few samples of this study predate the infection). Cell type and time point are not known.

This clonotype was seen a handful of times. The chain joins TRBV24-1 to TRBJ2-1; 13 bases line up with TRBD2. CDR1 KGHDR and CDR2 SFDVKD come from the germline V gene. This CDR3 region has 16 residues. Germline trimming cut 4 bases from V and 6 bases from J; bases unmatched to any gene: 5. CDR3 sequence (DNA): TGTGCCACCAGTGACACGACTAGCGGGGGGACCAATGAGCAGTTCTTC. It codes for CATSDTTSGGTNEQFF.

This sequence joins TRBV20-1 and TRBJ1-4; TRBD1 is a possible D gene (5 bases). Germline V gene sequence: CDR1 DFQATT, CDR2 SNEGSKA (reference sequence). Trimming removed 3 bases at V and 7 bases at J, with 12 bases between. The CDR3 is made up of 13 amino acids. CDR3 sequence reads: CSASNGASEKLFF. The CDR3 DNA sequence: TGCAGTGCTAGCAACGGGGCGTCTGAAAAACTGTTTTTT.

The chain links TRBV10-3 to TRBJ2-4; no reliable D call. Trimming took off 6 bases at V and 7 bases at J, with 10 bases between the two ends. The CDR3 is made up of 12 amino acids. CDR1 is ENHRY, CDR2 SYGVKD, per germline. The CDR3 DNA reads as TGTGCCATCAGCGCTGGGAACAACATTCAGTACTTC. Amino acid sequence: CAISAGNNIQYF.

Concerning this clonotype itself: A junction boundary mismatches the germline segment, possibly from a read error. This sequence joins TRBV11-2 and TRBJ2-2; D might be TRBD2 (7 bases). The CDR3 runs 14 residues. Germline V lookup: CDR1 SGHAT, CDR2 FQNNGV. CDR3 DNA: TGTGCCAGCAGTGGGGGGGGCCTCGGCGGGAAGCTGTTTTTT. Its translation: CASSGGGLGGKLFF.

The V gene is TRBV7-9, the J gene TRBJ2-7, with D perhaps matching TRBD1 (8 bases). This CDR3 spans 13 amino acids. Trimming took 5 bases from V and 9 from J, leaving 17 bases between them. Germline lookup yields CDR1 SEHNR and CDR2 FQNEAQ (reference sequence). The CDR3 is CASSPDREGGQYV. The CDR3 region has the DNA TGTGCCAGCAGCCCGGACAGGGAGGGGGGGCAGTACGTC.

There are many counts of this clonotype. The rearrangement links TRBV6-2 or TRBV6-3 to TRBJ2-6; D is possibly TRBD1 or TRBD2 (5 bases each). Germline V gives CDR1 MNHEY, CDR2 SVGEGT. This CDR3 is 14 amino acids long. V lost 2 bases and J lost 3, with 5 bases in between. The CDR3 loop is CASSYGGGANVLTF. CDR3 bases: TGTGCCAGCAGTTACGGGGGTGGGGCCAACGTCCTGACTTTC.

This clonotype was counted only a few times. The CDR3 protein is CASTYPGQGNSPLHF. In DNA, the CDR3 is TGTGCCAGCACCTATCCGGGACAGGGGAATTCACCCCTCCACTTT. This chain uses TRBV6-2 or TRBV6-3 with TRBJ1-6, with TRBD1 matching over 10 bases. V was clipped by 7 bases and J by 7 bases; unmatched bases: 7. The germline CDR1 and CDR2 sequences are MNHEY and SVGEGT. The CDR3 totals 15 residues.

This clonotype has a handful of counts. CDR3 nucleotide sequence: TGCAGCGCCTCCCAGACGGGTGATAAAGGCACAGATACGCAGTATTTT. It specifies CSASQTGDKGTDTQYF. This chain links TRBV29-1 with TRBJ2-3, with D uncertain. CDR1 and CDR2 from the germline V gene are SQVTM and ANQGSEA. Trimming left V 7 bases short and J 1 base short, with 21 bases between. The CDR3 length is 16 residues.

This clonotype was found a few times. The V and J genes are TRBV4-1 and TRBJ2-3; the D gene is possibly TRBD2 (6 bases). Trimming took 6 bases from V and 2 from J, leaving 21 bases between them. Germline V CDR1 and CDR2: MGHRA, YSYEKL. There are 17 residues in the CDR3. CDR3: CASSKQMTGLDTDTQYF. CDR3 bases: TGCGCCAGCAGTAAACAAATGACGGGACTTGACACAGATACGCAGTATTTT.

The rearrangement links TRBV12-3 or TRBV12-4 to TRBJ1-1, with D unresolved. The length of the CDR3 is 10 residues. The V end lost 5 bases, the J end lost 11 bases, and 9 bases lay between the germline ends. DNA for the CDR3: TGTGCCAGCAGTCTGGGGTTGGCTTTCTTT. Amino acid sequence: CASSLGLAFF.

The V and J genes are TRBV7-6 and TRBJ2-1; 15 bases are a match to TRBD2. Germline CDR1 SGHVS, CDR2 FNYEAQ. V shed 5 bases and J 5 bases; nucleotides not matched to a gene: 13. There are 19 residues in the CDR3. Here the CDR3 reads CASSNHRPGTSGGNNEQFF. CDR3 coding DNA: TGTGCCAGCAGCAACCATAGACCCGGGACTAGCGGGGGGAACAATGAGCAGTTCTTC.

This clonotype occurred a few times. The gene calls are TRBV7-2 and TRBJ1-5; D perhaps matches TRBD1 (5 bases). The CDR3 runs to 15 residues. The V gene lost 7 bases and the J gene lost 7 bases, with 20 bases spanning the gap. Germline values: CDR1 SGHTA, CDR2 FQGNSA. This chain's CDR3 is CASTRGGDTGQPQHF. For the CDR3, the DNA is TGTGCCAGCACTCGGGGCGGAGATACAGGACAGCCCCAGCATTTT.

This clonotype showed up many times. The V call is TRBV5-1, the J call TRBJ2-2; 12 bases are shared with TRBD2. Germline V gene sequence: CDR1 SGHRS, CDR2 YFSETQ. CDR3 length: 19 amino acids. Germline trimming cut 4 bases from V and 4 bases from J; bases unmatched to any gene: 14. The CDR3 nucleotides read TGCGCCAGCAGCCCGGAGACTAGCGGGGGACTAATCAGCACCGGGGAGCTGTTTTTT. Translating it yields CASSPETSGGLISTGELFF.

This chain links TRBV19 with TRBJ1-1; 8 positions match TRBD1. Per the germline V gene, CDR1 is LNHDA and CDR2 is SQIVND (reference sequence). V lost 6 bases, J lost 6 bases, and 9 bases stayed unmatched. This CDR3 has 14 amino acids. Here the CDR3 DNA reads TGTGCCAGTAGCCTCAGGGGGCTGGGTTCTGAAGCTTTCTTT. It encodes CASSLRGLGSEAFF.

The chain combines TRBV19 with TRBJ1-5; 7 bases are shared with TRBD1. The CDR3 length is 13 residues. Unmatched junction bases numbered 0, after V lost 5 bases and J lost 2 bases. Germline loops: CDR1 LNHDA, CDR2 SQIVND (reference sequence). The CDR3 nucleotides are TGTGCCAGTAGTGACAGGGGCAATCAGCCCCAGCATTTT. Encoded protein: CASSDRGNQPQHF. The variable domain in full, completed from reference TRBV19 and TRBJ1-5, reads DGGITQSPKYLFRKEGQNVTLSCEQNLNHDAMYWYRQDPGQGLRLIYYSQIVNDFQKGDIAEGYSVSREKKESFPLTVTSAQKNPTAFYLCASSDRGNQPQHFGDGTRLSIL.

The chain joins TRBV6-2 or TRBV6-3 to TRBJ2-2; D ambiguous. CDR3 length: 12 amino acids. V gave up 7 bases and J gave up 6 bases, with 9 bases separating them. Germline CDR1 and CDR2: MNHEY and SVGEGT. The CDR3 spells CASKGLAGELFF. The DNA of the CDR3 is TGTGCCAGCAAGGGTTTGGCCGGGGAGCTGTTTTTT.

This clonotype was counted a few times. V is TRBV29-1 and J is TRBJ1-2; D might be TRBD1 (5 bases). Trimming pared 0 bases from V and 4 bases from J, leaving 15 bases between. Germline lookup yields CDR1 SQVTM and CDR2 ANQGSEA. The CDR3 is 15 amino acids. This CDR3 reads CSVEDPVGAGYGYTF. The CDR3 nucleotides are TGCAGCGTTGAAGATCCGGTAGGGGCTGGCTATGGCTACACCTTC.

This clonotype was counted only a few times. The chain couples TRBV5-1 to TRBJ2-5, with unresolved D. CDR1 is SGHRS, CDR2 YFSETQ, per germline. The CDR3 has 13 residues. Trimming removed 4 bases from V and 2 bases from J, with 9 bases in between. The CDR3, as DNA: TGCGCCAGCAGCGAAACAGTACAAGAGACCCAGTACTTC. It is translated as CASSETVQETQYF.

CDR3 amino acids: CATSRGAPTNEKLFF. CDR3 nucleotides: TGTGCCACCAGCAGAGGGGCGCCAACTAATGAAAAACTGTTTTTT. The J gene is TRBJ1-4, the V gene TRBV15; unclear D gene. Deletions cut 1 base from V and 0 bases from J, with 6 bases between. Germline CDR1 LNHNV, CDR2 YYDKDF (reference sequence). The CDR3 length is 15 residues.

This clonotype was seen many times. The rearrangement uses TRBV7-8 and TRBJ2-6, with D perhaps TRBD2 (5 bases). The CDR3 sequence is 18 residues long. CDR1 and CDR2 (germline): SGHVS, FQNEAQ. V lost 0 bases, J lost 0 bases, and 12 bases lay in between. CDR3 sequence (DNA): TGTGCCAGCAGCTTAGCAGGGTTGGACTTCTCTGGGGCCAACGTCCTGACTTTC. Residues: CASSLAGLDFSGANVLTF.

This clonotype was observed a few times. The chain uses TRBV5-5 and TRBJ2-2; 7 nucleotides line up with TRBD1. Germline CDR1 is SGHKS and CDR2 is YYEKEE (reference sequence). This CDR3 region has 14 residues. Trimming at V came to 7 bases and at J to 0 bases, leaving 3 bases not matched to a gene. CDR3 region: CASHQGANTGELFF. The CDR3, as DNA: TGTGCCAGCCATCAGGGGGCGAACACCGGGGAGCTGTTTTTT.

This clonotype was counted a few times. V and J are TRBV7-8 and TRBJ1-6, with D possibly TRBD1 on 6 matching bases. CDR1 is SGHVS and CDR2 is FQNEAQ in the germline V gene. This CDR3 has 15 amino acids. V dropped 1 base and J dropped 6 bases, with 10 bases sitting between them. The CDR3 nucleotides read TGTGCCAGCAGCTTAGACAGGGCGAGTAATTCACCCCTCCACTTT. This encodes CASSLDRASNSPLHF.

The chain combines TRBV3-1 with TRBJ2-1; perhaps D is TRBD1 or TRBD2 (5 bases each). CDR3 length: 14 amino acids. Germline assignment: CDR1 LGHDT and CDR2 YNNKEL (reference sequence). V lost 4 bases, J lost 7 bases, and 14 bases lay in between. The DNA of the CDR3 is TGTGCCAGCAGCCGCGCTCTTGGGGGAAATGAGCAGTTCTTC. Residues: CASSRALGGNEQFF.

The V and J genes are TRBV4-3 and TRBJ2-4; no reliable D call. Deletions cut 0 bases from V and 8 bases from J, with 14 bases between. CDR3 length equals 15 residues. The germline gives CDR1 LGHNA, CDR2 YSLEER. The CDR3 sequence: CASSQDGRVLDIQYF. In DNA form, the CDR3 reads TGCGCCAGCAGCCAAGATGGTAGGGTTCTGGACATTCAGTACTTC.

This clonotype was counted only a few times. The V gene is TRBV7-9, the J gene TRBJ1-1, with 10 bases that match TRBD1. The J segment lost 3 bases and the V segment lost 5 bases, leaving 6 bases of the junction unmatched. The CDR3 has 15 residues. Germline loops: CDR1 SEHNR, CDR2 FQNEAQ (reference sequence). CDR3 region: CASSPPGQGYTEAFF. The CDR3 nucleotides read TGTGCCAGCAGCCCACCGGGACAGGGGTACACTGAAGCTTTCTTT.

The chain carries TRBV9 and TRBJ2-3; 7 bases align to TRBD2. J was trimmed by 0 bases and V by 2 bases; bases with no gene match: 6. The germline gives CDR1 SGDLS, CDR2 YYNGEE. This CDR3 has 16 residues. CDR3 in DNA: TGTGCCAGCAGCGTGCGGGGGATCGCTAGCACAGATACGCAGTATTTT. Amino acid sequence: CASSVRGIASTDTQYF.

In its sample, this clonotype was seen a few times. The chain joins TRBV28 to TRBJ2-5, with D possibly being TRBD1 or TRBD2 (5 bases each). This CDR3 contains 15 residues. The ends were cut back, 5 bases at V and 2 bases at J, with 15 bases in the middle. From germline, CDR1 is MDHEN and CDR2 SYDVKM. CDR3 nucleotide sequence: TGTGCCAGCAGTCCGGGGATGGGGCTACAAGAGACCCAGTACTTC. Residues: CASSPGMGLQETQYF.

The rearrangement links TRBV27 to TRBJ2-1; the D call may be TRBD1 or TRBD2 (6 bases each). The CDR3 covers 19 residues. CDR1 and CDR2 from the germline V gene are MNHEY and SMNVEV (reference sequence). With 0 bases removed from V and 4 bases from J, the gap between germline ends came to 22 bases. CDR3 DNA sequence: TGTGCCAGCAGTTTATCGCCCTGGAGGGGGGCGGGCAGGTACAATGAGCAGTTCTTC. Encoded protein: CASSLSPWRGAGRYNEQFF.

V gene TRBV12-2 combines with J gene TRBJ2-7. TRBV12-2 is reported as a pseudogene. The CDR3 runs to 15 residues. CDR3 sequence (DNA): TGTGCAAGTCGCTTAGCGCCGGGGAAAGCATACGAGCAGTACGTC. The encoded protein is CASRLAPGKAYEQYV.

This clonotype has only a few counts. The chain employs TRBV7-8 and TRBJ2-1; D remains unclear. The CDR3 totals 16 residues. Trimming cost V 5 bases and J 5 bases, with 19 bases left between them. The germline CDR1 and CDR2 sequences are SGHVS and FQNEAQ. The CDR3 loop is CASSTRWISPDNEQFF. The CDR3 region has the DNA TGTGCCAGCAGCACAAGATGGATTTCCCCCGACAATGAGCAGTTCTTC.